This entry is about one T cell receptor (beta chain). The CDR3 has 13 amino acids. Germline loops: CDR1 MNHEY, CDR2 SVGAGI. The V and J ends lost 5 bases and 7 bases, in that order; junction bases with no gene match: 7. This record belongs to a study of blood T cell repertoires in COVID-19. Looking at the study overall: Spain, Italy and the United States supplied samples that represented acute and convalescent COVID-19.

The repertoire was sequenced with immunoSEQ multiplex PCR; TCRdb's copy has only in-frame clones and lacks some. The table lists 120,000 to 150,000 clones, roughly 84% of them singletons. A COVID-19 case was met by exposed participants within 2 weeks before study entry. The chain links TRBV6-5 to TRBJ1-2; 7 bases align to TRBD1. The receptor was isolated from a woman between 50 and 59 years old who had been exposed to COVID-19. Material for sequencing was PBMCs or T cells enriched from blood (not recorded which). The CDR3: CASSRTGEVGYTF. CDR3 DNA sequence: TGTGCCAGCAGTCGTACAGGGGAGGTTGGCTACACCTTC.